The source of this TCR beta chain is a study of blood T cell repertoires in COVID-19 (TCRdb year 2020). With respect to the entire study: Collaborator samples came from the United States, Italy and Spain and covered acute and convalescent phases of COVID-19. The material from the prospective study consisted of cDNA or gDNA derived from T cells, B-cell-depleted T cells, or PBMCs. The dataset comprised deeply sampled blood TCRbeta repertoires from subjects exposed to, actively infected with, or recovered from COVID-19. The repertoires were released in a freely available public database meant as a resource for research on the immune response to SARS-CoV-2. The samples were drawn from the first 160 participants of the ongoing ImmuneRACE study and from 1,254 subjects provided by 6 global collaborators. A de-identified subject ID, COVID-19 status, age in years and sex were almost always included in the sample metadata. Where HLA class I and class II types were available, the types were taken from metadata supplied by the sample provider, not from assay-based typing.

The germline V gene encodes CDR1 SGHRS and CDR2 YFSETQ. For this chain, trimming is 0 bases at the V end and 7 bases at the J end, and the number of junction bases without a gene match is 5. The CDR3 measures 15 amino acids from cysteine to phenylalanine. The read is trimmed to its CDR3 DNA, 45 bases read in frame from base 1. TCRbeta CDR3 regions were amplified from genomic DNA using the immunoSEQ Assay, a bias-controlled multiplex PCR. Per the authors' processing: Within the assay, amplification of reference gene primers was used to estimate how many nucleated cells each sample contained. To quantify the absolute abundance of each unique TCRbeta CDR3 rearrangement, sequence reads were collapsed and filtered. For each sample, productive Simpson clonality was calculated as the square root of Simpson's diversity index over productive rearrangements. Sourced from immuneACCESS, this table was stored by TCRdb with only in-frame sequences that have V and J called. A share of the clones is absent; for the studies checked, an unresolved V gene accounts for under half, and the remainder has no known explanation. V and J calls and clone size come straight from that table; D and trimming were deduced from the DNA. In this sample the table shows under 300,000 clones, about 91% of which occur a single time. Of the sample, 4% to 5% is held by the ten largest clones.

Another Seattle source contributed samples from volunteer blood donors who had recovered from COVID-19. The collaborating institutions used their own protocols to collect whole blood in K2EDTA tubes. For TCRbeta analysis, collaborators shipped samples in one of three forms: frozen whole blood, isolated PBMCs, or DNA extracted from either of those sample types. General study outcomes and caveats: The amount of clinical and demographic metadata varied by source and participant and was provided uncurated.

As for this clone: This clone's antigen is unknown. Qualities for individual bases were not recorded, and no much larger clone is one base off.

The origin of this receptor is a woman aged 40 to 55 who had recovered from COVID-19. The sample consisted of peripheral blood. Rearrangement joined TRBV5-1 to TRBJ1-4, with TRBD1 identical over 8 junction bases. The sequenced DNA: TGCGCCAGCAGCTTGGAAGGACAGGGATCTGAAAAACTGTTTTTT. It encodes CASSLEGQGSEKLFF.